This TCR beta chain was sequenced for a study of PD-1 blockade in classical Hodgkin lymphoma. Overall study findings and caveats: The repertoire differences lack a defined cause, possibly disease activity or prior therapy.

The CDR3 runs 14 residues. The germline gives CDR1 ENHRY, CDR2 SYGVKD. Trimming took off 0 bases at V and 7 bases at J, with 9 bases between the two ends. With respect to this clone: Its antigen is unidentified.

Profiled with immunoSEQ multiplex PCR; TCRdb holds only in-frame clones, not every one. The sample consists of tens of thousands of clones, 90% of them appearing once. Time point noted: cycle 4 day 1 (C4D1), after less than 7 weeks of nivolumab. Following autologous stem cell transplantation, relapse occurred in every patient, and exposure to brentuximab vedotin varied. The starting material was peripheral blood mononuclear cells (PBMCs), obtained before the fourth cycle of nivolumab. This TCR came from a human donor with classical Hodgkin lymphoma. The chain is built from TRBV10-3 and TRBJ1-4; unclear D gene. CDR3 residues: CAISESRSVEKLFF. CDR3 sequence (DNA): TGTGCCATCAGTGAGTCTCGGTCAGTTGAAAAACTGTTTTTT.